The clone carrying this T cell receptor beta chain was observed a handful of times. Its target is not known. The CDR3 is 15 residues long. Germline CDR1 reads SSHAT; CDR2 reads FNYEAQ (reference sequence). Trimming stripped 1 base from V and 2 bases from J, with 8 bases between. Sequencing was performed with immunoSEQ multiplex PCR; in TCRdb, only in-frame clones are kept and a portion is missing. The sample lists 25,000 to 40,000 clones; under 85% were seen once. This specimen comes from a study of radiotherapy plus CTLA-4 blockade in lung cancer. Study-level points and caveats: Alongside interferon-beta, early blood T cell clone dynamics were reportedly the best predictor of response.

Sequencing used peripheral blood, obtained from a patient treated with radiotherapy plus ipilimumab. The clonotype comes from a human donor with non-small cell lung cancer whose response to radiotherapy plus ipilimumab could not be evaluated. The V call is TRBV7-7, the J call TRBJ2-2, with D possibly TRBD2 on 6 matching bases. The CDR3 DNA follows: TGTGCCAGCAGCTTAGGGGGACTTAACACCGGGGAGCTGTTTTTT. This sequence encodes CASSLGGLNTGELFF.